These T cell receptor beta chains were read from a single sample in a study of shared clonotypes between healthy human individuals. Repertoires were generated with immunoSEQ multiplex PCR, while TCRdb's copy carries only in-frame clones and drops some. This sample has 2 million to 3 million clones, with roughly 93% found just once. The material sequenced was naive CD4+ T cells from PBMCs. The source of these receptors is a man between 18 and 29 years old in good health. Some clones in this sample may be carry-over from other donors' samples. Each CDR3 is given without its conserved first and last residue. A D gene is named only where the DNA matches it firmly.

J: TRBJ1-1; V: TRBV28; D: NA; CDR3: ATQGRNTEAF
J: TRBJ2-1; V: TRBV27; D: NA; CDR3: ALNRDEQF
J: TRBJ2-1; V: TRBV5-1; D: TRBD2; CDR3: ASSLGGTSVYNEQF
J: TRBJ2-1; V: TRBV20-1; D: NA; CDR3: SASVNEQF
J: TRBJ1-1; V: TRBV2; D: NA; CDR3: ASTVGRANTEAF
J: TRBJ1-2; V: TRBV6-5; D: TRBD1; CDR3: ASSTTGGRSYT
J: TRBJ2-3; V: TRBV10-3; D: TRBD2; CDR3: AIGGLAESTDTQY
J: TRBJ2-5; V: TRBV7-9; D: TRBD2; CDR3: ASSSGLGGQETQY
J: TRBJ1-5; V: TRBV28; D: NA; CDR3: ASQGSNNQPQH
J: TRBJ2-2; V: TRBV11-2; D: NA; CDR3: ASSYATSFNGELF
J: TRBJ1-2; V: TRBV19; D: NA; CDR3: ASSIGQSYGYT
J: TRBJ2-5; V: TRBV2; D: NA; CDR3: ASSPTGAGETQY
J: TRBJ2-2; V: TRBV4-2; D: NA; CDR3: ASNQMGSGELF
J: TRBJ1-1; V: TRBV5-1; D: TRBD1; CDR3: ASSLQGTDGAF
J: TRBJ2-2; V: TRBV4-2; D: TRBD2; CDR3: ASSQEGLAGGPVTGELF
J: TRBJ1-3; V: TRBV10-1; D: NA; CDR3: ASSVSSGNTIY
J: TRBJ1-1; V: TRBV28; D: NA; CDR3: ASSGAGRGNTEAF
J: TRBJ2-5; V: TRBV2; D: NA; CDR3: ASSQQETKY